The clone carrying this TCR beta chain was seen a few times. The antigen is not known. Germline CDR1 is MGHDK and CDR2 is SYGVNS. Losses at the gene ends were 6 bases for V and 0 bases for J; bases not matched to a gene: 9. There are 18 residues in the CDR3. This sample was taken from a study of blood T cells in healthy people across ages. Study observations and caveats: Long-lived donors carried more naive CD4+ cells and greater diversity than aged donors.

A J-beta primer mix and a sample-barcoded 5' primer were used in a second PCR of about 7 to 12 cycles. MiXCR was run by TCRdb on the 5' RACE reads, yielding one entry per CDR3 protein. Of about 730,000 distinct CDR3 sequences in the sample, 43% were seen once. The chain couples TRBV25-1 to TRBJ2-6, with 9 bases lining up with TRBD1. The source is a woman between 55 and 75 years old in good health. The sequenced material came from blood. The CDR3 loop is CASRSRDRENSGANVLTF. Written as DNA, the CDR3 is TGTGCCAGCAGGAGCCGGGACAGGGAAAACTCTGGGGCCAACGTCCTGACTTTC.